The 5 T cell receptor beta chains below were found in one sample sequenced in a study of cytomegalovirus exposure and HLA in healthy donors. Data came from immunoSEQ multiplex PCR; TCRdb stores just in-frame clones and leaves some out. The sample has 71,000 or so clones, nearly 95% seen once. Sequenced sample: PBMCs. Receptors were obtained from a young woman in good health and CMV-seronegative.

The chain combines TRBV7-8 with TRBJ2-1; unclear D gene. Trimming pared 1 base from V and 0 bases from J, leaving 16 bases between. The CDR3 runs 18 residues. Germline V CDR1 and CDR2: SGHVS, FQNEAQ. CDR3 DNA sequence: TGTGCCAGCAGCTTAGACCGAACGCAGTCAGGCTCCTACAATGAGCAGTTCTTC. It yields the protein CASSLDRTQSGSYNEQFF.

The V gene is TRBV27, the J gene TRBJ2-7; tentative D call: TRBD2 (6 bases). Trimming stripped 2 bases from V and 5 bases from J, with 7 bases between. The CDR3 contains 12 residues. Looked up from germline, CDR1 is MNHEY and CDR2 is SMNVEV (reference sequence). The DNA for the CDR3 is TGTGCCAGCAGTTTAGGAGGGGACGAGCAGTACTTC. It yields the protein CASSLGGDEQYF.

This clone came up once. In the same sample, other DNA sequences code for this CDR3. The V and J genes are TRBV9 and TRBJ2-1; D is possibly TRBD2 (5 bases). Germline CDR1 is SGDLS and CDR2 is YYNGEE. Between the trimmed V and J ends, which lost 0 bases and 0 bases, there was a span of 7 bases. The CDR3 is 15 residues long. CDR3 DNA sequence: TGTGCCAGCAGCGTAGGCGGGCTCTCCTACAATGAGCAGTTCTTC. As protein: CASSVGGLSYNEQFF.

V is TRBV4-3 and J is TRBJ2-5, with 8 bases matching TRBD2. Trimming at V came to 2 bases and at J to 2 bases, leaving 4 bases not matched to a gene. CDR1 LGHNA and CDR2 YSLEER come from the germline V gene. This CDR3 spans 15 amino acids. CDR3 bases: TGCGCCAGCAGCCAATATCGGGGGGGGCAAGAGACCCAGTACTTC. Its translation is CASSQYRGGQETQYF.

This chain links TRBV6-1 with TRBJ2-3; 11 nucleotides align to TRBD1. The V and J ends lost 1 base and 4 bases, in that order; junction bases with no gene match: 1. CDR3 length: 15 residues. The germline V gene has CDR1 MNHNS and CDR2 SASEGT. CDR3 protein: CASSEGTGGSDTQYF. The CDR3 region has the DNA TGTGCCAGCAGTGAAGGGACAGGGGGCTCAGATACGCAGTATTTT.